The 17 T cell receptor beta chains below all came from one sample that was sequenced in a study of radiation and T cells in renal cell carcinoma. Measured with immunoSEQ multiplex PCR; TCRdb has only the in-frame clones, and not every one. The data show some 130,000 clones, 70% to 90% seen once. Time point described: blood 2 weeks post-SBRT. Treatment meaning: 15 Gy SBRT to primary tumor, nephrectomy 4 weeks later. Sample: blood, taken from a patient whose treatment included radiotherapy and nephrectomy. The origin of the receptors is a woman aged 60 to 75 with renal cell carcinoma.

This clone occurred once. The chain employs TRBV7-9 and TRBJ2-7; D is possibly TRBD1 or TRBD2 (5 bases each). The germline V and J ends were trimmed by 5 bases and 9 bases, with 23 bases remaining between them. In germline, CDR1 is SEHNR, CDR2 FQNEAQ (reference sequence). The CDR3 is 15 residues long. The CDR3 is CASSPSRDGPGRQYF. CDR3 bases: TGTGCCAGCAGCCCCTCCCGGGACGGCCCTGGACGGCAGTACTTC.

This sequence joins TRBV28 and TRBJ1-2, with D tentatively TRBD1 (5 bases). The V gene's germline CDR1 is MDHEN and CDR2 SYDVKM. V gave up 11 bases and J gave up 4 bases, with 17 bases separating them. The CDR3 is made up of 13 amino acids. The CDR3 bases are TGTGCCGTTCGAATCGGGACTGCCTATGGCTACACCTTC. Its translation: CAVRIGTAYGYTF.

The rearrangement links TRBV2 to TRBJ2-7; 7 bases align to TRBD1. Germline loops: CDR1 SNHLY, CDR2 FYNNEI. The CDR3 runs 13 residues. J was trimmed by 3 bases and V by 3 bases; bases with no gene match: 2. CDR3 region: CASSDYRGYEQYF. DNA of the CDR3: TGTGCCAGCAGTGACTACAGGGGCTACGAGCAGTACTTC.

This clone was seen more than once but under ten times. The chain couples TRBV9 to TRBJ2-2, with a possible D match to TRBD2 (6 bases). V lost 1 base and J 5 bases, leaving 15 bases between the germline ends. The CDR3 runs to 16 residues. Germline loops: CDR1 SGDLS, CDR2 YYNGEE. The CDR3 is CASSVTAGRKTGELFF. The CDR3 DNA reads as TGTGCCAGCAGCGTAACGGCGGGGAGAAAAACCGGGGAGCTGTTTTTT.

This clone has just a few counts. The chain links TRBV4-1 to TRBJ1-4, with D possibly matching TRBD1 (5 bases). V shed 5 bases and J shed 7 bases, with 17 bases lying between them. Germline CDR1 MGHRA, CDR2 YSYEKL. The CDR3 is 15 amino acids. Written as DNA, the CDR3 is TGCGCCAGCAGCAAAGGGGAGGGGAGGAGTGAAAAACTGTTTTTT. Translated, it gives CASSKGEGRSEKLFF.

This clone was counted a few times. The rearrangement uses TRBV30 and TRBJ1-1; unclear D gene. CDR1 GTSNPN and CDR2 SVGIG come from the germline V gene (reference sequence). The CDR3 loop spans 13 amino acids. Trimming left V 5 bases short and J 3 bases short, with 13 bases between. This CDR3 is CAWDVLLDTEAFF. In nucleotides, the CDR3 is TGTGCCTGGGACGTACTCCTCGACACTGAAGCTTTCTTT.

The V and J genes are TRBV25-1 and TRBJ1-2; D is undetermined. Germline lookup yields CDR1 MGHDK and CDR2 SYGVNS. The CDR3 is made up of 11 amino acids. Trimming stripped 5 bases from V and 2 bases from J, with 3 bases between. In nucleotides, the CDR3 is TGTGCCAGCAGTCAGAACTATGGCTACACCTTC. Protein: CASSQNYGYTF.

V is TRBV27 and J is TRBJ1-2; tentative D call: TRBD1 (5 bases). This CDR3 has 13 amino acids. The V end lost 3 bases, the J end lost 10 bases, and 15 bases lay between the germline ends. Germline assignment: CDR1 MNHEY and CDR2 SMNVEV (reference sequence). The CDR3 reads CASSFRDSRDYTF. CDR3 bases: TGTGCCAGCAGTTTCCGCGACAGCAGGGACTACACCTTC.

The rearrangement joins TRBV25-1 to TRBJ1-1; 9 bases align to TRBD1. This CDR3 has 17 amino acids. Germline values: CDR1 MGHDK, CDR2 SYGVNS. V shed 9 bases, J shed 3 bases, and the junction held 17 bases outside the gene matches. As DNA, the CDR3 is TGTGCCAGTCGGGGACTCCGGGACAGGGCTTTAGACACTGAAGCTTTCTTT. Its translation: CASRGLRDRALDTEAFF.

The rearrangement uses TRBV4-1 and TRBJ1-5, with a tentative D call TRBD1 (5 bases). CDR1 and CDR2 from the germline V gene are MGHRA and YSYEKL. The CDR3 has 15 residues. With 1 base removed from V and 4 bases from J, the gap between germline ends came to 11 bases. Here the CDR3 reads CASSQGGTVNQPQHF. Here the CDR3 DNA reads TGCGCCAGCAGCCAAGGAGGGACGGTGAATCAGCCCCAGCATTTT.

There are a few counts of this clone. The chain is built from TRBV5-4 and TRBJ1-1, with D possibly matching TRBD1 (5 bases). This CDR3 has 15 residues. Germline V gene data show CDR1 as SGHNT and CDR2 as YYREEE (reference sequence). Trimming cost V 4 bases and J 0 bases, with 13 bases left between them. CDR3 region: CASSSMTVMNTEAFF. The DNA for the CDR3 is TGTGCCAGCAGCAGTATGACAGTCATGAACACTGAAGCTTTCTTT. The full variable domain, rest sourced from reference TRBV5-4 and TRBJ1-1, is ETGVTQSPTHLIKTRGQQVTLRCSSQSGHNTVSWYQQALGQGPQFIFQYYREEENGRGNFPPRFSGLQFPNYSSELNVNALELDDSALYLCASSSMTVMNTEAFFGQGTRLTVV.

The chain uses TRBV10-3 and TRBJ2-2; D might be TRBD2 (5 bases). The germline V gene encodes CDR1 ENHRY and CDR2 SYGVKD. Between the trimmed V and J ends, which lost 5 bases and 7 bases, there was a span of 11 bases. The CDR3 spans 13 residues. The CDR3 region is CAISFRGGGELFF. The CDR3 DNA sequence: TGTGCCATCAGTTTCCGGGGTGGCGGGGAGCTGTTTTTT.

The rearrangement uses TRBV30 and TRBJ1-1; TRBD1 matches at 7 bases. The CDR3 has 14 amino acids. The V segment lost 7 bases and the J segment 3 bases; nucleotides outside the gene matches: 11. Germline assignment: CDR1 GTSNPN and CDR2 SVGIG (reference sequence). In DNA form, the CDR3 reads TGTGCCTTACAGGGGTGGGGTTGGGACACTGAAGCTTTCTTT. Protein sequence: CALQGWGWDTEAFF.

J is TRBJ2-3 and V is TRBV19; tentatively, D is TRBD1 (6 bases). This CDR3 has 15 amino acids. Trimming took 3 bases from V and 4 from J, leaving 14 bases between them. The V gene's germline CDR1 is LNHDA and CDR2 SQIVND (reference sequence). CDR3 sequence reads: CASSIGRGRADTQYF. The CDR3 coding sequence is TGTGCCAGTAGTATTGGCAGGGGTCGGGCAGATACGCAGTATTTT.

V is TRBV5-6 and J is TRBJ2-3; D is perhaps TRBD1 (5 bases). The CDR3 loop spans 17 amino acids. Germline values: CDR1 SGHDT, CDR2 YYEEEE. V lost 7 bases and J 0 bases, leaving 21 bases between the germline ends. The CDR3 region has the DNA TGTGCCAGCTCCCAAGTAACAGGAAGGATAAGCACAGATACGCAGTATTTT. This encodes CASSQVTGRISTDTQYF. The variable domain in full, with the rest retrieved from reference TRBV5-6 and TRBJ2-3, is DAGVTQSPTHLIKTRGQQVTLRCSPKSGHDTVSWYQQALGQGPQFIFQYYEEEERQRGNFPDRFSGHQFPNYSSELNVNALLLGDSALYLCASSQVTGRISTDTQYFGPGTRLTVL.

The rearrangement links TRBV28 to TRBJ1-2, with 10 bases lining up with TRBD1. The ends lost 7 bases at V and 8 bases at J; junction bases unmatched: 10. The germline V gene has CDR1 MDHEN and CDR2 SYDVKM. This CDR3 region has 14 residues. CDR3 loop: CASTTTGTGVGYTF. The CDR3 nucleotides read TGTGCCAGCACAACGACCGGGACAGGGGTCGGCTACACCTTC.

The genes are TRBV4-3 and TRBJ1-1, with 7 positions matching TRBD1. From germline, CDR1 is LGHNA and CDR2 YSLEER. The CDR3 is 17 amino acids. The J segment lost 0 bases and the V segment lost 0 bases, leaving 7 bases of the junction unmatched. The CDR3 loop reads CASSQEAIQGMNTEAFF. The CDR3 region has the DNA TGCGCCAGCAGCCAAGAAGCCATACAGGGGATGAACACTGAAGCTTTCTTT.